The text below deals with one T cell receptor beta chain. One end of the junction varies from germline; a read error may be responsible. CDR3 length: 17 amino acids. The V gene's germline CDR1 is SEHNR and CDR2 FQNEAQ (reference sequence). This sample was taken from a study of blood T cell repertoires in COVID-19. Authors' methods: Using reference gene primer amplification, nucleated cell counts were estimated. Produced via immunoSEQ multiplex PCR; TCRdb's table is partial and in-frame only. V, J and clone size were drawn from that table, and D and trimming were deduced from the DNA. The table includes roughly 140,000 clones, approximately 80% detected once.

The chain carries TRBV7-9 and TRBJ2-7; 10 bases match TRBD1. The clonotype originates from a human donor in a cohort sampled during active COVID-19. Sequencing was carried out using peripheral blood. CDR3: CASSVSPWDRGSHEQYF. The CDR3 DNA reads TGTGCCAGCAGCGTTTCGCCCTGGGACAGGGGCTCCCACGAGCAGTACTTC.